A single sample is the source of the 27 T cell receptor beta chains below, sequenced in a study of siplizumab effects on memory and regulatory T cells (dated by TCRdb to the late 2010s). Preparation of the library involved the immunoSEQ multiplex PCR assay. TCRdb re-hosts the immuneACCESS table, in-frame sequences only. Its copies lack some clones; in the studies checked, an unresolved V gene accounts for under half of them, and the cause for the rest is not known. Present in this sample are 92,000 or so clones, over 80% of which were seen just once. Together, the top ten hold about 15% of the sample. The sequenced sample consisted of CD4+ T cells sorted from blood. The receptors stem from a human donor in good health.

J is TRBJ1-3 and V is TRBV25-1, with D possibly being TRBD1 (6 bases). The CDR3 spans 14 residues. Per germline, CDR1 MGHDK and CDR2 SYGVNS. Trimming pared 2 bases from V and 5 bases from J, leaving 10 bases between. CDR3 protein: CASSEAGGRNTIYF. For the CDR3, the DNA is TGTGCCAGCAGTGAAGCTGGGGGCAGAAACACCATATATTTT.

This chain connects TRBV18 to TRBJ2-7; TRBD2 aligns across 10 bases. CDR1 and CDR2 from the germline V gene are KGHSH and LQKENI. The CDR3 covers 14 residues. Losses at the gene ends were 3 bases for V and 3 bases for J; bases not matched to a gene: 2. CDR3: CASSPTSGDYEQYF. As DNA, the CDR3 is TGTGCCAGCTCACCCACTAGCGGGGACTACGAGCAGTACTTC. Based on the CDR3 plus reference TRBV18 and TRBJ2-7, the full variable domain is NAGVMQNPRHLVRRRGQEARLRCSPMKGHSHVYWYRQLPEEGLKFMVYLQKENIIDESGMPKERFSAEFPKEGPSILRIQQVVRGDSAAYFCASSPTSGDYEQYFGPGTRLTVT.

The chain uses TRBV27 and TRBJ1-5, with D maybe TRBD1 (6 bases). CDR1 is MNHEY and CDR2 is SMNVEV in the germline V gene (reference sequence). Trimming removed 6 bases from V and 6 bases from J, with 12 bases in between. The CDR3 covers 13 residues. The CDR3 coding sequence is TGTGCCAGCAGCCCGGGACAACTTCAGCCCCAGCATTTT. It encodes CASSPGQLQPQHF.

V and J are TRBV7-9 and TRBJ1-4; weak D call: TRBD1 (5 bases). CDR3 length equals 15 residues. Between the trimmed V and J ends, which lost 5 bases and 4 bases, there was a span of 14 bases. The germline gives CDR1 SEHNR, CDR2 FQNEAQ (reference sequence). The CDR3 DNA follows: TGTGCCAGCAGCGACGGGACCGAGCATAATGAAAAACTGTTTTTT. This sequence encodes CASSDGTEHNEKLFF.

In DNA, the CDR3 is TGCGCCAGCAGCCAAGCGCAGCTTGTCTTGGTGGCCAAAAACATTCAGTACTTC. This sequence encodes CASSQAQLVLVAKNIQYF. V is TRBV4-1 and J is TRBJ2-4; D unresolved. The germline V gene has CDR1 MGHRA and CDR2 YSYEKL. This CDR3 spans 18 amino acids. V was trimmed by 1 base and J by 1 base, leaving 17 bases between them.

This clone was seen once. The chain uses TRBV28 and TRBJ1-2, with 9 bases lining up with TRBD1. Germline loops: CDR1 MDHEN, CDR2 SYDVKM. Trimming removed 6 bases from V and 4 bases from J; junction bases left unmatched: 3. This CDR3 is 13 amino acids long. CDR3: CASRQGAGYGYTF. In DNA, the CDR3 is TGTGCCAGCAGACAGGGGGCAGGCTATGGCTACACCTTC.

The chain is built from TRBV12-5 and TRBJ1-6; TRBD1 is a possible D gene (6 bases). CDR3 length: 14 amino acids. CDR1 is LGHNT and CDR2 is FRNRAP in the germline V gene. V dropped 6 bases and J dropped 8 bases, with 14 bases sitting between them. CDR3 DNA: TGTGCTAGTGGCTTCAGGGGATTTCATTCACCCCTCCACTTT. This sequence encodes CASGFRGFHSPLHF.

The sample holds one count of this clone. The chain recombines TRBV10-3 with TRBJ2-1, with 9 nucleotides matching TRBD2. The V gene's germline CDR1 is ENHRY and CDR2 SYGVKD. The trim removed 2 bases at V and 5 bases at J, leaving 4 bases unmatched. CDR3 length equals 15 residues. The CDR3: CAISERSSGDNEQFF. DNA of the CDR3: TGTGCCATCAGTGAGAGGTCTAGCGGGGACAATGAGCAGTTCTTC.

This chain joins TRBV28 and TRBJ1-3, with a possible D match to TRBD1 (6 bases). From germline, CDR1 is MDHEN and CDR2 SYDVKM. Between the trimmed V and J ends, which lost 10 bases and 3 bases, there was a span of 16 bases. The CDR3 length is 14 residues. CDR3 sequence: CANTEDSRGNTIYF. The CDR3 region has the DNA TGTGCCAACACCGAGGACAGTCGTGGAAACACCATATATTTT.

V gene TRBV10-3 combines with J gene TRBJ2-3, with 15 bases matching TRBD2. Germline V gene lookup returns CDR1 ENHRY and CDR2 SYGVKD. Trimming removed 4 bases from V and 3 bases from J; junction bases left unmatched: 2. The CDR3 totals 16 residues. This chain's CDR3 is CAISVGLAGGTDTQYF. CDR3 nucleotides: TGTGCCATCAGTGTGGGACTAGCGGGAGGTACAGATACGCAGTATTTT.

The chain uses TRBV7-9 and TRBJ2-1; TRBD1 matches 9 bases. Germline CDR1 SEHNR, CDR2 FQNEAQ (reference sequence). Trimming cost V 4 bases and J 3 bases; bases outside gene matches: 4. CDR3 size: 15 residues. CDR3 in amino acids: CASSWGTGIYNEQFF. CDR3 bases: TGTGCCAGCAGCTGGGGGACAGGGATCTACAATGAGCAGTTCTTC.

V is TRBV7-9 and J is TRBJ2-5; no clear D gene. The CDR3 spans 16 residues. The germline CDR1 and CDR2 sequences are SEHNR and FQNEAQ (reference sequence). V was pared by 1 base and J by 2 bases, with 14 bases between. The CDR3 spells CASSLGGTTPQETQYF. The CDR3 bases are TGTGCCAGCAGCTTAGGCGGTACGACTCCACAAGAGACCCAGTACTTC. Variable domain in full (rest from reference TRBV7-9 and TRBJ2-5): DTGVSQNPRHKITKRGQNVTFRCDPISEHNRLYWYRQTLGQGPEFLTYFQNEAQLEKSRLLSDRFSAERPKGSFSTLEIQRTEQGDSAMYLCASSLGGTTPQETQYFGPGTRLLVL.

The chain uses TRBV5-5 and TRBJ2-7; unclear D gene. V was clipped by 4 bases and J by 3 bases, with 11 bases between them. Germline V lookup: CDR1 SGHKS, CDR2 YYEKEE (reference sequence). CDR3 size: 13 residues. The CDR3 loop is CASSRRELYEQYF. The DNA for the CDR3 is TGTGCCAGCAGCAGACGAGAGCTCTACGAGCAGTACTTC.

This chain connects TRBV6-5 to TRBJ2-3, with TRBD2 identical over 8 bases. This CDR3 has 13 amino acids. Unmatched junction bases numbered 9, after V lost 9 bases and J lost 7 bases. Germline V CDR1 and CDR2: MNHEY, SVGAGI. This CDR3 reads CASSREGGNTQYF. CDR3 in DNA: TGTGCCAGTAGCCGGGAGGGTGGCAATACGCAGTATTTT.

This chain's CDR3 is CASSFQAGEYNEQFF. Written as DNA, the CDR3 is TGTGCCAGCAGTTTCCAAGCGGGAGAATACAATGAGCAGTTCTTC. The genes are TRBV28 and TRBJ2-1, with 8 positions matching TRBD2. This CDR3 has 15 amino acids. Trimming removed 3 bases from V and 4 bases from J; junction bases left unmatched: 5. CDR1 is MDHEN and CDR2 is SYDVKM in the germline V gene.

The J gene is TRBJ2-5, the V gene TRBV4-1; D is ambiguous. Per germline, CDR1 MGHRA and CDR2 YSYEKL. The CDR3 is 13 amino acids. The ends were cut back, 2 bases at V and 1 base at J, with 5 bases in the middle. CDR3 nucleotides: TGCGCCAGCAGCCAAATATTCCAAGAGACCCAGTACTTC. Protein: CASSQIFQETQYF.

The chain couples TRBV30 to TRBJ2-1; 7 nucleotides match TRBD2. The CDR3 contains 14 residues. Per the germline V gene, CDR1 is GTSNPN and CDR2 is SVGIG (reference sequence). Losses at the gene ends were 2 bases for V and 6 bases for J; bases not matched to a gene: 7. The CDR3 DNA sequence: TGTGCCTGGAGTCTGCGACTAGCCGCCAATGAGCAGTTCTTC. It translates to CAWSLRLAANEQFF. Full variable domain (rest looked up from reference TRBV30 and TRBJ2-1): SQTIHQWPATLVQPVGSPLSLECTVEGTSNPNLYWYRQAAGRGLQLLFYSVGIGQISSEVPQNLSASRPQDRQFILSSKKLLLSDSGFYLCAWSLRLAANEQFFGPGTRLTVL.

This chain joins TRBV6-6 and TRBJ1-2, with D unclear. Trimming cost V 2 bases and J 3 bases, with 10 bases left between them. CDR1 MNHNY and CDR2 SVGAGI come from the germline V gene (reference sequence). This CDR3 has 14 residues. CDR3: CASSYRDSDYGYTF. Written as DNA, the CDR3 is TGTGCCAGCAGTTACAGAGATTCGGACTATGGCTACACCTTC.

The rearrangement uses TRBV7-8 and TRBJ2-3; a possible D gene is TRBD1 (5 bases). CDR3 size: 15 residues. V lost 5 bases, J lost 3 bases, and 15 bases lay in between. Germline CDR1 SGHVS, CDR2 FQNEAQ. The CDR3 protein is CASSVEGVSTDTQYF. CDR3 in DNA: TGTGCCAGCAGCGTTGAAGGGGTCAGTACAGATACGCAGTATTTT. The complete variable domain, with remaining parts taken from reference TRBV7-8 and TRBJ2-3, reads GAGVSQSPRYKVAKRGQDVALRCDPISGHVSLFWYQQALGQGPEFLTYFQNEAQLDKSGLPSDRFFAERPEGSVSTLKIQRTQQEDSAVYLCASSVEGVSTDTQYFGPGTRLTVL.

The sample holds a few counts of this clone. This chain joins TRBV4-2 and TRBJ2-7; TRBD1 might be the D (5 bases). The CDR3 spans 14 residues. Germline values: CDR1 LGHNA, CDR2 YNFKEQ. Trimming removed 0 bases from V and 2 bases from J, with 8 bases in between. The CDR3 DNA reads TGTGCCAGCAGCCAAGATACAGGAACCTACGAGCAGTACTTC. The encoded protein is CASSQDTGTYEQYF.

The rearrangement links TRBV11-3 to TRBJ2-1; possible D gene TRBD2, 6 bases. The CDR3 is 15 amino acids. CDR1 SGHNT and CDR2 YENEEA come from the germline V gene. Deletions cut 2 bases from V and 9 bases from J, with 17 bases between. CDR3 bases: TGTGCCAGCAGCTTATTTATTCGGGACTCACTTGAGCAGTTCTTC. It specifies CASSLFIRDSLEQFF.

The V gene is TRBV5-5, the J gene TRBJ2-1; TRBD1 matches 9 bases. Germline CDR1 SGHKS, CDR2 YYEKEE (reference sequence). Unmatched junction bases numbered 5, after V lost 5 bases and J lost 2 bases. This CDR3 region has 15 residues. CDR3 residues: CASSLDRGTYNEQFF. The CDR3, as DNA: TGTGCCAGCAGTCTGGACAGGGGAACCTACAATGAGCAGTTCTTC.

This clone was counted a few times. V and J are TRBV14 and TRBJ1-2; D is ambiguous. Germline-derived CDR1 and CDR2 are SGHDN and FVKESK. The CDR3 runs to 13 residues. The V end was cut by 0 bases, the J end by 8 bases, with 10 bases between. This CDR3 reads CASSQDRRKGYTF. Written as DNA, the CDR3 is TGTGCCAGCAGCCAAGATAGACGTAAAGGCTACACCTTC.

This chain links TRBV6-5 with TRBJ1-3; D unresolved. CDR1 and CDR2 (germline): MNHEY, SVGAGI. Trimming left V 5 bases short and J 3 bases short, with 11 bases between. The CDR3 contains 14 residues. Here the CDR3 DNA reads TGTGCCAGCAGTAGGTCGGGTAGTGGAAACACCATATATTTT. Translation gives CASSRSGSGNTIYF.

The V gene is TRBV27, the J gene TRBJ2-7; D perhaps matches TRBD2 (5 bases). The CDR3 consists of 13 residues. V was shortened by 7 bases and J by 5 bases, with 15 bases between the two germline ends. Germline CDR1 MNHEY, CDR2 SMNVEV (reference sequence). CDR3 sequence (DNA): TGTGCCAGCAAGGCTAGCAATCGCCACGAGCAGTACTTC. Residues: CASKASNRHEQYF.

The chain recombines TRBV7-6 with TRBJ1-3; D ambiguous. CDR1 is SGHVS, CDR2 FNYEAQ, per germline. The CDR3 runs 11 residues. Trimming cost V 4 bases and J 4 bases, with 2 bases left between them. CDR3 sequence reads: CASSWGNTIYF. CDR3 bases: TGTGCCAGCAGCTGGGGAAACACCATATATTTT.

This clone has more than one count but fewer than ten. The J gene is TRBJ1-1, the V gene TRBV19, with D possibly TRBD1 on 5 matching bases. V lost 4 bases, J lost 1 base, and 16 bases lay in between. The CDR3 extends over 16 amino acids. The germline CDR1 and CDR2 sequences are LNHDA and SQIVND (reference sequence). This chain's CDR3 is CASSTSSGWGNTEAFF. The CDR3 bases are TGTGCCAGTAGTACTAGCTCAGGGTGGGGGAACACTGAAGCTTTCTTT.